This TCR beta chain was sequenced in a study of blood T cells in healthy people across ages. Primed by a sample-barcoded 5' primer and a J-beta primer mix, a second PCR proceeded for about 7 to 11 cycles. A 12-random-nucleotide template-switch adaptor tagged each cDNA molecule. TCRdb re-called the 5' RACE reads with MiXCR, one entry per CDR3 protein. Here the sample spans around 1.7 million distinct CDR3 sequences, 28% being singletons. This clonotype has only a few counts. This CDR3 region has 14 residues. Germline CDR1 SEHNR, CDR2 FQNEAQ (reference sequence). V was clipped by 3 bases and J by 4 bases; unmatched bases: 5.

The receptor's source is a woman aged 30 to 39 in good health. The chain is built from TRBV7-9 and TRBJ2-5, with 7 bases fitting TRBD1. Material: blood. The DNA for the CDR3 is TGTGCCAGCAGCTTCATGACAGGGACAGAGACCCAGTACTTC. Protein product: CASSFMTGTETQYF.